Presented here are 12 T cell receptor beta chains from one specimen sequenced in a study of shared clonotypes between healthy human individuals. Profiled with immunoSEQ multiplex PCR; TCRdb holds only in-frame clones, not every one. Of about 2.2 million clones in the sample, under 95% were seen once. Positively selected for CCR7, the CD45RO-negative cells used as naive CD8 cells excluded terminally differentiated effector memory CD45RA+ cells. The sequenced sample consisted of naive CD8+ T cells from PBMCs. The receptors derive from a man between 18 and 35 years old in good health. Some clones in this sample may be carry-over from other donors' samples.

CDR3 amino acids: CASSISGELFF. CDR3 DNA sequence: TGTGCCAGCAGCATATCCGGGGAGCTGTTTTTT. The rearrangement joins TRBV5-6 to TRBJ2-2; D is uncertain. Germline CDR1 SGHDT, CDR2 YYEEEE. V was shortened by 4 bases and J by 6 bases, with 4 bases between the two germline ends. This CDR3 contains 11 residues.

The genes are TRBV29-1 and TRBJ1-1; a possible D gene is TRBD1 (6 bases). V dropped 7 bases and J dropped 0 bases, with 12 bases sitting between them. This CDR3 comprises 13 residues. Germline CDR1 and CDR2: SQVTM and ANQGSEA. The CDR3 nucleotides are TGCAGCGCGGCGAGGGGGATGAACACTGAAGCTTTCTTT. Its translation: CSAARGMNTEAFF. Full variable domain (remainder filled in from reference TRBV29-1 and TRBJ1-1): SAVISQKPSRDICQRGTSLTIQCQVDSQVTMMFWYRQQPGQSLTLIATANQGSEATYESGFVIDKFPISRPNLTFSTLTVSNMSPEDSSIYLCSAARGMNTEAFFGQGTRLTVV.

The rearrangement uses TRBV25-1 and TRBJ1-5, with 9 nucleotides matching TRBD1. The V gene end was trimmed by 10 bases and the J gene end by 5 bases; junction bases not matched to a gene: 3. The CDR3 runs to 12 residues. Germline CDR1 is MGHDK and CDR2 is SYGVNS. The chain's CDR3 is CATRQGDQPQHF. The CDR3 DNA is TGTGCCACCCGACAGGGGGATCAGCCCCAGCATTTT. The full variable domain, rest sourced from reference TRBV25-1 and TRBJ1-5, is EADIYQTPRYLVIGTGKKITLECSQTMGHDKMYWYQQDPGMELHLIHYSYGVNSTEKGDLSSESTVSRIRTEHFPLTLESARPSHTSQYLCATRQGDQPQHFGDGTRLSIL.

V and J are TRBV18 and TRBJ2-7; no definite D call. Trimming cost V 5 bases and J 3 bases, with 11 bases left between them. Germline V gene sequence: CDR1 KGHSH, CDR2 LQKENI. This CDR3 is 13 amino acids long. In DNA form, the CDR3 reads TGTGCCAGCTCAACGCGGCAAGACTACGAGCAGTACTTC. Translated, it gives CASSTRQDYEQYF.

This chain joins TRBV28 and TRBJ1-5; possible D gene TRBD1, 5 bases. This CDR3 contains 13 residues. Trimming shortened V by 5 bases and J by 7 bases, and 12 bases separated the two germline ends. Germline-derived CDR1 and CDR2 are MDHEN and SYDVKM. This chain's CDR3 is CASSRGVGQPQHF. CDR3 sequence (DNA): TGTGCCAGCAGTCGAGGGGTCGGGCAGCCCCAGCATTTT. Together with reference TRBV28 and TRBJ1-5, the CDR3 gives the full variable domain: DVKVTQSSRYLVKRTGEKVFLECVQDMDHENMFWYRQDPGLGLRLIYFSYDVKMKEKGDIPEGYSVSREKKERFSLILESASTNQTSMYLCASSRGVGQPQHFGDGTRLSIL.

This chain links TRBV27 with TRBJ2-7, with D possibly being TRBD2 (6 bases). V lost 6 bases, J lost 7 bases, and 16 bases lay in between. The germline V gene encodes CDR1 MNHEY and CDR2 SMNVEV (reference sequence). CDR3 size: 13 residues. CDR3 in amino acids: CASRRRELGEQYF. The CDR3 region has the DNA TGTGCCAGCAGGAGGAGGGAGCTTGGTGAGCAGTACTTC.

The chain has TRBV7-2 and TRBJ2-5, with a possible D match to TRBD2 (5 bases). Trimming removed 1 base from V and 4 bases from J, with 13 bases in between. The CDR3 covers 15 residues. Germline-derived CDR1 and CDR2 are SGHTA and FQGNSA. The CDR3 sequence is CASSLVGGSLETQYF. CDR3 sequence (DNA): TGTGCCAGCAGCTTAGTTGGAGGTAGTCTAGAGACCCAGTACTTC.

Concerning this clone: The sample carries other DNA sequences with the same CDR3. The chain is built from TRBV27 and TRBJ1-1; D may be TRBD1 (5 bases). Germline V CDR1 and CDR2: MNHEY, SMNVEV (reference sequence). The V and J ends lost 6 bases and 0 bases respectively, with 11 bases between them. The CDR3 extends over 14 amino acids. In nucleotides, the CDR3 is TGTGCCAGCAGCCTGGGACGCATGAACACTGAAGCTTTCTTT. Its protein product is CASSLGRMNTEAFF.

The CDR3 loop is CASSQDWPSGRASEQYF. The CDR3 DNA sequence: TGCGCCAGCAGCCAAGATTGGCCTAGCGGGAGAGCGAGCGAGCAGTACTTC. This rearrangement joins TRBV4-1 to TRBJ2-7; 10 bases are shared with TRBD2. The CDR3 is 17 residues long. V trimming: 0 bases; J trimming: 6 bases; junction bases outside the gene matches: 11. The germline CDR1 and CDR2 sequences are MGHRA and YSYEKL.

A single count supports this clone. The chain combines TRBV30 with TRBJ2-7, with D possibly TRBD2 on 6 matching bases. Germline CDR1 and CDR2: GTSNPN and SVGIG (reference sequence). The CDR3 contains 12 residues. V was trimmed by 0 bases and J by 6 bases, leaving 9 bases between them. CDR3 nucleotide sequence: TGTGCCTGGAGTGTTCCGGGAGTCGAGCAGTACTTC. It codes for CAWSVPGVEQYF. Full variable domain (outside the CDR3, taken from reference TRBV30 and TRBJ2-7): SQTIHQWPATLVQPVGSPLSLECTVEGTSNPNLYWYRQAAGRGLQLLFYSVGIGQISSEVPQNLSASRPQDRQFILSSKKLLLSDSGFYLCAWSVPGVEQYFGPGTRLTVT.

V and J are TRBV27 and TRBJ1-1, with 9 bases that match TRBD1. In germline, CDR1 is MNHEY, CDR2 SMNVEV (reference sequence). V lost 5 bases and J lost 5; bases outside the gene matches: 9. The CDR3 contains 15 residues. CDR3 DNA sequence: TGTGCCAGCAGTAACCCCAGACAGGGGGGGACTGAAGCTTTCTTT. It yields the protein CASSNPRQGGTEAFF.

The chain combines TRBV16 with TRBJ2-7; 8 bases are a match to TRBD1. Germline CDR1 KGHSY, CDR2 FQNENV. This CDR3 is built from 17 residues. J was trimmed by 3 bases and V by 0 bases; bases with no gene match: 10. The CDR3 protein is CASSQSDTGTGLYEQYF. As DNA, the CDR3 is TGTGCCAGCAGCCAATCGGACACCGGGACAGGCCTCTACGAGCAGTACTTC.